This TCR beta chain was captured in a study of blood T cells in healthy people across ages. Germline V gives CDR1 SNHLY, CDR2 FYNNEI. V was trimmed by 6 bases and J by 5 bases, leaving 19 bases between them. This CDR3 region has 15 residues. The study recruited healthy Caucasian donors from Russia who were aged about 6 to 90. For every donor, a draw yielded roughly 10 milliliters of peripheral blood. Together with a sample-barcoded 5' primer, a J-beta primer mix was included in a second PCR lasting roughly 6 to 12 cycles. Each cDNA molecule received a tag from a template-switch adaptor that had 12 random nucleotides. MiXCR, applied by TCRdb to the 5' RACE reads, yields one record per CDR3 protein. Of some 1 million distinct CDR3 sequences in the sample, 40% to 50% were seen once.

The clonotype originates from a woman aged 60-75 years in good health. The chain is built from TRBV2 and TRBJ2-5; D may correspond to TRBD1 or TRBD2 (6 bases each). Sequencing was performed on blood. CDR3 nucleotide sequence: TGTGCCAGCAGCAACGGAGGGGGAGCCGGGGAGACCCAGTACTTC. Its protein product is CASSNGGGAGETQYF.